The T cell receptor (beta chain) under discussion was sequenced for a study of PD-1 blockade in classical Hodgkin lymphoma. Study-level results: Nivolumab starters within 1 year of ASCT were excluded. The CD4+ diversity rise by C4D1 was clearest in complete responders.

The protocol was immunoSEQ multiplex PCR, while the TCRdb copy is restricted to in-frame clones and leaves out a portion. Of approximately 13,000 clones in the sample, less than 90% were seen once. With 5 bases removed from V and 0 bases from J, the gap between germline ends came to 12 bases. This CDR3 is built from 15 residues. Per germline, CDR1 SEHNR and CDR2 FQNEAQ (reference sequence). Each patient's relapse followed autologous stem cell transplantation, and brentuximab vedotin exposure varied. About this clone: Its matching antigen is unknown.

The chain couples TRBV7-9 to TRBJ2-3, with D possibly being TRBD2 (6 bases). Sample: peripheral blood mononuclear cells (PBMCs), taken at baseline. The TCR originated in a human donor with classical Hodgkin lymphoma. CDR3 residues: CASSPRGGSTDTQYF. CDR3 DNA sequence: TGTGCCAGCAGCCCCCGAGGAGGGAGCACAGATACGCAGTATTTT.